This paragraph reports one T cell receptor (beta chain). Its antigen is not identified. This sample is drawn from a study of Tregs in tolerant kidney transplant recipients. Broader study findings: The most relevant donor-specific Treg TCRbeta repertoire apparently came from expansion with activated donor B cells. In tolerant patients, donor-specific Tregs outgrew total Tregs, suggesting antigen-driven expansion.

The nonmyeloablative bone marrow transplants came from related graft donors, with transient mixed chimerism. Thawed PBMCs were FACS-sorted into unstimulated CD4+CD25+CD127- regulatory T cells, CD4+CD25- non-regulatory cells, CD4 and CD8 cells. The CDR3 runs 14 residues. From germline, CDR1 is SGHAT and CDR2 FQDESV (reference sequence). The table came from immunoSEQ multiplex PCR; TCRdb's copy has only in-frame clones and leaves some out. The sample consists of 81,000 or so clones, over 75% of them appearing once. The chain combines TRBV11-1 with TRBJ2-5; a possible D gene is TRBD1 (5 bases). Near its end, the DNA agrees better with TRBJ2-7, so the J call may be wrong. This specimen was CD4+ T cells from blood (PBMCs), taken 24 months after the transplant. The sequence was obtained from a human patient who received a combined kidney and bone marrow transplant. Some T cells may originate from the graft donor. This CDR3 reads CASNPKTAPYEQYF. The CDR3 coding sequence is TGTGCCAGCAACCCGAAGACAGCTCCCTACGAGCAGTACTTC.